What follows are 11 T cell receptor beta chains derived from one specimen sequenced in a study of blood T cell repertoires in COVID-19 (dated by TCRdb to about 2020). Library method: the immunoSEQ multiplex PCR assay. Not all clones reach the TCRdb copy of this immuneACCESS table, which keeps in-frame sequences only. Checked studies attribute under half of the gap to unresolved V genes and leave the rest unexplained. The sample table records about 130,000 clones; approximately 87% of these occur just once. The ten top clones hold about 2% of the sample. The sequenced material came from peripheral blood. These receptors came from a man between 65 and 79 years old with active COVID-19.

The V and J genes are TRBV12-3 or TRBV12-4 and TRBJ2-5; maybe TRBD1 (6 bases). The CDR3 extends over 13 amino acids. V was pared by 7 bases and J by 5 bases, with 14 bases between. CDR3: CASNQGSGETQYF. In nucleotides, the CDR3 is TGTGCCAGCAACCAGGGGTCGGGGGAGACCCAGTACTTC.

V gene TRBV5-4 combines with J gene TRBJ1-2, with 8 bases fitting TRBD1. The junction had 7 bases not matched to a gene; V was cut back by 4 bases and J by 8 bases. The germline CDR1 and CDR2 sequences are SGHNT and YYREEE (reference sequence). The CDR3 spans 13 residues. CDR3 coding DNA: TGTGCCAGCAGCCTTACAGGGGGACGGGGCTACACCTTC. As protein: CASSLTGGRGYTF.

The chain combines TRBV6-1 with TRBJ2-7, with 11 bases fitting TRBD2. This CDR3 region has 16 residues. The V and J ends lost 0 bases and 4 bases, in that order; junction bases with no gene match: 5. Germline CDR1 is MNHNS and CDR2 is SASEGT. This CDR3 reads CASSEAGTSGPYEQYF. Written as DNA, the CDR3 is TGTGCCAGCAGTGAAGCCGGGACTAGCGGTCCATACGAGCAGTACTTC.

This clone turned up a few times. V gene TRBV3-1 (or the pseudogene TRBV3-2) combines with J gene TRBJ2-7, with a weak D call TRBD1 (5 bases). This CDR3 is 12 amino acids long. CDR1 is LGHDT, CDR2 YNNKEL, per germline (reference sequence). Trimming took off 4 bases at V and 9 bases at J, with 13 bases between the two ends. In DNA form, the CDR3 reads TGTGCCAGCAGCCTCAGCTCTGGGGCGCAGTACTTC. This encodes CASSLSSGAQYF.

V gene TRBV24-1 combines with J gene TRBJ2-2; 8 bases line up with TRBD1. The ends lost 3 bases at V and 5 bases at J; junction bases unmatched: 7. There are 16 residues in the CDR3. CDR1 and CDR2 (germline): KGHDR, SFDVKD. CDR3 residues: CATSDPGTGPTGELFF. The CDR3 DNA sequence: TGTGCCACCAGTGATCCCGGGACAGGTCCGACCGGGGAGCTGTTTTTT.

This clone was seen only once. The chain couples TRBV4-1 to TRBJ1-5; perhaps TRBD1 as D (6 bases). CDR3 size: 15 residues. V lost 0 bases and J lost 2, with 8 bases in between. Germline CDR1 is MGHRA and CDR2 is YSYEKL. The CDR3 loop is CASSQERQGNQPQHF. DNA for the CDR3: TGCGCCAGCAGCCAAGAGCGACAGGGCAATCAGCCCCAGCATTTT.

The rearrangement joins TRBV27 to TRBJ2-7; 11 bases map to TRBD2. Germline V gene lookup returns CDR1 MNHEY and CDR2 SMNVEV (reference sequence). V dropped 8 bases and J dropped 3; count of bases not matched to a gene: 3. This CDR3 region has 13 residues. The CDR3 reads CASGLAGSYEQYF. The CDR3 bases are TGTGCCAGCGGACTAGCGGGTAGCTACGAGCAGTACTTC.

There are a few counts of this clone. The CDR3, as DNA: TGTGCCAGCAGTCGGACAACTAGCACAGATACGCAGTATTTT. As protein: CASSRTTSTDTQYF. The chain couples TRBV28 to TRBJ2-3; D is possibly TRBD1 (5 bases). The CDR3 runs 14 residues. Germline loops: CDR1 MDHEN, CDR2 SYDVKM. V gave up 5 bases and J gave up 0 bases, with 9 bases separating them.

The chain carries TRBV5-6 and TRBJ2-3, with 15 bases identical to TRBD2. The CDR3 runs to 15 residues. The V and J ends lost 4 bases and 6 bases, in that order; junction bases with no gene match: 3. Germline CDR1 reads SGHDT; CDR2 reads YYEEEE. The CDR3 protein is CASSTGTSGRDTQYF. CDR3 DNA sequence: TGTGCCAGCAGCACCGGGACTAGCGGGAGGGATACGCAGTATTTT.

V is TRBV2 and J is TRBJ2-3; 7 bases fit TRBD1. The V gene end was trimmed by 8 bases and the J gene end by 2 bases; junction bases not matched to a gene: 7. Germline V gene sequence: CDR1 SNHLY, CDR2 FYNNEI. This CDR3 is 14 amino acids long. The CDR3 spells CASSRDSYTDTQYF. The CDR3 DNA is TGTGCCAGCTCTAGGGACAGCTACACAGATACGCAGTATTTT.

The chain couples TRBV24-1 to TRBJ2-5; possibly TRBD1 for D (6 bases). The CDR3 is 15 amino acids. Germline-derived CDR1 and CDR2 are KGHDR and SFDVKD. V lost 4 bases and J lost 5, with 16 bases in between. The CDR3 loop is CATSEGLNRDETQYF. The DNA for the CDR3 is TGTGCCACCAGTGAGGGGCTGAACAGGGACGAGACCCAGTACTTC.